This entry describes one T cell receptor beta chain. Its cognate antigen is unknown. The record originates from a study of cytomegalovirus exposure and HLA in healthy donors. Study-wide findings and caveats: Follow-up analysis found HLA locus-dependent TCR association rates, highest for DRB1 and lowest for HLA-C. High specificity and sensitivity for cytomegalovirus status were reported for the classifier. It was reported that TCR beta sequences correctly inferred the HLA-A and HLA-B alleles for most subjects.

The V end was cut by 0 bases, the J end by 3 bases, with 11 bases between. Germline V gene sequence: CDR1 MNHEY, CDR2 SVGAGI. CDR3 size: 15 residues. The PCR employed 60 Vbeta primers together with 13 Jbeta primers. Sequencing was performed with immunoSEQ multiplex PCR; in TCRdb, only in-frame clones are kept and a portion is missing. The sample carries 250,000 to 350,000 clones, 80% to 90% recorded once. Sequenced input: PBMCs. This clonotype was sampled from a middle-aged man in good health and CMV-seropositive. The chain carries TRBV6-5 and TRBJ1-2; D is uncertain. CDR3 in DNA: TGTGCCAGCAGTTACTCGATGCGCAGGCACTATGGCTACACCTTC. Encoded protein: CASSYSMRRHYGYTF.